This T cell receptor beta chain was retrieved from a study of identical twins. General observations from the study: Out-of-frame alpha sequences common to twins were enriched for low generation probability. Within cord blood, abundant beta clonotypes carried fewer insertions, but memory repertoires showed no such trend. Out-of-frame beta chain sequences displayed weaker excess sharing between twins.

In germline, CDR1 is SEHNR, CDR2 FQNEAQ (reference sequence). This CDR3 has 16 residues. V lost 1 base to trimming and J lost 1 base, with 11 bases between them. TCRdb reprocessed the 5' RACE reads with MiXCR, giving one entry per CDR3 protein. The data show about 490,000 distinct CDR3 sequences, 13% to 15% seen once. This clonotype was picked up a small number of times. Its specificity is unknown. These same records also appear under a second study, on yellow fever vaccine responses in identical twins. That source adds: Vaccine-induced T cell responses in twins were reportedly observed to appear partly convergent, partly personalized.

The sample was CD4+ T cells sorted from blood. The clonotype was recovered from a woman in her late teens or twenties in good health. V gene TRBV7-9 combines with J gene TRBJ1-5; D gene ambiguous. The CDR3 sequence is CASSLGSPVSNQPQHF. The CDR3, as DNA: TGTGCCAGCAGCTTAGGCTCGCCCGTGAGCAATCAGCCCCAGCATTTT.